Sequencing of this T cell receptor (beta chain) was carried out in a study of T cell responses to AZD1222 COVID-19 vaccine. The CDR3 runs to 12 residues. Trimming cost V 1 base and J 9 bases, with 9 bases left between them. On this clone itself: The antigen is not known.

Libraries were prepared by immunoSEQ multiplex PCR; TCRdb keeps only in-frame clonotypes and omits some of them. The sample shows approximately 110,000 clones, roughly nine tenths of them seen only once. Study conclusions and caveats: Clonal diversity was possibly underestimated, and white British individuals and females predominated among donors. Seropositive at baseline were only a handful of AZD1222 recipients.

The starting material was peripheral blood, obtained on day 0 of AZD1222 vaccination. This sequence was found in an adult in good health. V and J are TRBV12-3 or TRBV12-4 and TRBJ1-1; D gene ambiguous. The CDR3 nucleotides are TGTGCCAGCAGTTTAGTCAGCCGTAAAGCTTTCTTT. This gives the protein CASSLVSRKAFF.